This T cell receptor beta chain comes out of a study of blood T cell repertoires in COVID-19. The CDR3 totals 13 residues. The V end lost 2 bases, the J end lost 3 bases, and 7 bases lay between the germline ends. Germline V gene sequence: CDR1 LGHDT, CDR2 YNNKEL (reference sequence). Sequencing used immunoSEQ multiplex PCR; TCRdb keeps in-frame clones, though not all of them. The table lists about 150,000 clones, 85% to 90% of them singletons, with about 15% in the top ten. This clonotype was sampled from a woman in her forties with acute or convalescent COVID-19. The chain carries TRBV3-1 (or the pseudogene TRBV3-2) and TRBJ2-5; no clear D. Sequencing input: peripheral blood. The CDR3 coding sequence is TGTGCCAGCAGCCAAATACAGAAAGAGACCCAGTACTTC. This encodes CASSQIQKETQYF.